This TCR beta chain was captured in a study of blood T cell repertoires in COVID-19. Study-wide context: The United States, Italy and Spain were the sources of the acute and convalescent COVID-19 samples.

Trimming at V came to 7 bases and at J to 7 bases, leaving 7 bases not matched to a gene. This CDR3 spans 13 amino acids. Repertoires were generated with immunoSEQ multiplex PCR, while TCRdb's copy carries only in-frame clones and drops some. The repertoire holds about 140,000 clones, with approximately 85% as singletons. Sequencing used peripheral blood. The chain has TRBV12-3 or TRBV12-4 and TRBJ1-2; 9 bases map to TRBD1. The sequence derives from a man aged 45-65 years with acute or convalescent COVID-19. The CDR3 region is CASIFQQGAGYTF. The CDR3 DNA follows: TGTGCCAGCATTTTTCAACAGGGGGCTGGCTACACCTTC.